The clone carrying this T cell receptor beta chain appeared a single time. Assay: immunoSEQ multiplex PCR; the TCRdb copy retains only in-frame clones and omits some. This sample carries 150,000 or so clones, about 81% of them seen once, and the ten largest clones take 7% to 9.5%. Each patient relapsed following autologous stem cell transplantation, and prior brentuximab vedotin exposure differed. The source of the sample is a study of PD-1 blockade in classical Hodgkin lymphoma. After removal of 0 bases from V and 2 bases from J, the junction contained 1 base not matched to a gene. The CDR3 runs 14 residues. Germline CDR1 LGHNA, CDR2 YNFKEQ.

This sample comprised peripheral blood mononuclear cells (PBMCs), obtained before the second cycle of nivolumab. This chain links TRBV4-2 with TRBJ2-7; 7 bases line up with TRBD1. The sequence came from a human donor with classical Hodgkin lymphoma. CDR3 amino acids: CASSQEQGPYEQYF. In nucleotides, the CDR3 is TGTGCCAGCAGCCAAGAACAGGGGCCCTACGAGCAGTACTTC.